Following are 26 T cell receptor beta chains from one sample sequenced in a study of OX40 agonist ivuxolimab in advanced cancers. TCRdb's copy holds only in-frame clones and misses some; the assay was immunoSEQ multiplex PCR. The sample lists more than 70,000 clones, roughly 78% occurring once. The specimen was CD4+ or CD8+ T cells sorted from blood, collected in a trial of the OX40 agonist ivuxolimab. The source of these receptors is an adult with an advanced solid tumor such as melanoma, head and neck, liver or kidney cancer.

This rearrangement joins TRBV4-1 to TRBJ2-7; maybe TRBD1 (5 bases). The V gene's germline CDR1 is MGHRA and CDR2 YSYEKL. The CDR3 runs 15 residues. V lost 1 base to trimming and J lost 0 bases, with 10 bases between them. In nucleotides, the CDR3 is TGCGCCAGCAGCCAAGGCGAAGACAGCTCCTACGAGCAGTACTTC. This encodes CASSQGEDSSYEQYF.

The chain recombines TRBV5-6 with TRBJ2-5; no clear D gene. This CDR3 is 15 amino acids long. From germline, CDR1 is SGHDT and CDR2 YYEEEE. The ends were cut back, 3 bases at V and 2 bases at J, with 14 bases in the middle. CDR3 sequence reads: CASSSALTYQETQYF. The CDR3 DNA is TGTGCCAGCAGCTCGGCCTTGACATATCAAGAGACCCAGTACTTC.

The V gene is TRBV5-1, the J gene TRBJ1-1, with no clear D. The V end lost 0 bases, the J end lost 6 bases, and 12 bases lay between the germline ends. The CDR3 is 14 residues long. Per germline, CDR1 SGHRS and CDR2 YFSETQ. CDR3 in amino acids: CASSLDREGAEAFF. Written as DNA, the CDR3 is TGCGCCAGCAGCTTGGATCGGGAGGGCGCTGAAGCTTTCTTT.

The chain is built from TRBV2 and TRBJ2-7, with 10 bases lining up with TRBD1. CDR3 size: 12 residues. CDR1 is SNHLY, CDR2 FYNNEI, per germline. The ends lost 11 bases at V and 6 bases at J; junction bases unmatched: 7. CDR3 in amino acids: CAGRDRGFEQYF. The CDR3 DNA reads as TGTGCCGGCCGGGACAGGGGATTCGAGCAGTACTTC.

The chain is built from TRBV5-1 and TRBJ1-2, with 8 nucleotides matching TRBD1. Germline CDR1 SGHRS, CDR2 YFSETQ. CDR3 length: 14 residues. After removal of 7 bases from V and 7 bases from J, the junction contained 12 bases not matched to a gene. CDR3 in DNA: TGCGCCAGCGGGTCCGGACAGGGTCTAGGTGGCTACACCTTC. Translation: CASGSGQGLGGYTF.

The chain recombines TRBV28 with TRBJ1-5; no firm D call. The CDR3 runs 14 residues. Trimming took 6 bases from V and 2 from J, leaving 11 bases between them. The germline V gene encodes CDR1 MDHEN and CDR2 SYDVKM. The CDR3 DNA sequence: TGTGCCAGCAGCAGAGTGGAGGGCAATCAGCCCCAGCATTTT. This codes for CASSRVEGNQPQHF.

In this sample, this clone turned up once. The chain uses TRBV7-9 and TRBJ1-5; possible D gene TRBD1, 6 bases. From germline, CDR1 is SEHNR and CDR2 FQNEAQ (reference sequence). The CDR3 has 12 amino acids. V was shortened by 1 base and J by 9 bases, with 7 bases between the two germline ends. CDR3 amino acids: CASSLGGGPQHF. DNA for the CDR3: TGTGCCAGCAGCTTAGGAGGGGGGCCCCAGCATTTT.

Here the CDR3 DNA reads TGTGCCAGCAGCTTAGCCGGTGGGAGGGATCAGCCCCAGCATTTT. Amino acid sequence: CASSLAGGRDQPQHF. The V gene is TRBV11-2, the J gene TRBJ1-5; the D is unclear. Per germline, CDR1 SGHAT and CDR2 FQNNGV. The CDR3 runs 15 residues. The V end was cut by 1 base, the J end by 5 bases, with 12 bases between.

The chain employs TRBV30 and TRBJ2-3, with a possible D match to TRBD2 (6 bases). This CDR3 has 17 amino acids. The V gene's germline CDR1 is GTSNPN and CDR2 SVGIG (reference sequence). Trimming cost V 3 bases and J 0 bases, with 19 bases left between them. The CDR3 loop reads CAWSFGRNGPSTDTQYF. The CDR3 bases are TGTGCCTGGAGCTTCGGGAGAAACGGACCTAGCACAGATACGCAGTATTTT.

V gene TRBV7-2 combines with J gene TRBJ2-3, with 8 positions matching TRBD2. Germline trimming cut 8 bases from V and 4 bases from J; bases unmatched to any gene: 11. Germline V gives CDR1 SGHTA, CDR2 FQGNSA. The CDR3 loop spans 15 amino acids. In nucleotides, the CDR3 is TGTGCCAGCTCCCCGGGGGGGCCAAGGGCAGATACGCAGTATTTT. This codes for CASSPGGPRADTQYF.

V gene TRBV18 combines with J gene TRBJ2-2, with 9 bases lining up with TRBD2. The CDR3 runs 16 residues. Trimming cost V 2 bases and J 3 bases; bases outside gene matches: 4. Germline CDR1 and CDR2: KGHSH and LQKENI. The CDR3 loop reads CASSPRLAGHTGELFF. CDR3 sequence (DNA): TGTGCCAGCTCACCAAGGCTAGCGGGACACACCGGGGAGCTGTTTTTT.

This clone was found once. V gene TRBV6-1 combines with J gene TRBJ2-7, with D tentatively TRBD2 (5 bases). Germline CDR1 and CDR2: MNHNS and SASEGT. This CDR3 region has 13 residues. V lost 0 bases and J lost 7, with 10 bases in between. This chain's CDR3 is CASSEARPGEQYF. The CDR3 DNA reads TGTGCCAGCAGTGAAGCGAGGCCGGGGGAGCAGTACTTC.

This chain links TRBV1 with TRBJ2-5; the D call in the table, TRBD2, was not verified against the DNA. TRBV1 is a listed pseudogene. CDR3 length equals 12 residues. In DNA, the CDR3 is TGCACCAGCAGCCTAGACCAAGAGACCCAGTACTTC. Translated: CTSSLDQETQYF.

The chain uses TRBV2 and TRBJ2-4, with 7 bases aligning to TRBD1. The length of the CDR3 is 11 residues. In germline, CDR1 is SNHLY, CDR2 FYNNEI. V was clipped by 4 bases and J by 15 bases; unmatched bases: 6. CDR3 loop: CASSARQGPYF. Here the CDR3 DNA reads TGTGCCAGCAGTGCACGACAGGGACCGTACTTC.

V is TRBV28 and J is TRBJ1-1; D not certain. This CDR3 has 17 residues. Trimming removed 5 bases at V and 1 base at J, with 20 bases between. CDR1 and CDR2 from the germline V gene are MDHEN and SYDVKM. Here the CDR3 reads CASSALGRLRGNTEAFF. In DNA, the CDR3 is TGTGCCAGCAGTGCTCTGGGTCGGCTCAGAGGGAACACTGAAGCTTTCTTT.

This chain links TRBV5-1 with TRBJ2-1, with 7 bases lining up with TRBD2. CDR1 and CDR2 (germline): SGHRS, YFSETQ. The CDR3 length is 15 residues. Germline trimming cut 1 base from V and 4 bases from J; bases unmatched to any gene: 5. CDR3 DNA sequence: TGCGCCAGCAGCTTGCTTGGCGGGAGTTACAATGAGCAGTTCTTC. Protein sequence: CASSLLGGSYNEQFF.

The genes are TRBV9 and TRBJ2-1; D gene unclear. Germline lookup yields CDR1 SGDLS and CDR2 YYNGEE. The germline V and J ends were trimmed by 0 bases and 5 bases, with 12 bases remaining between them. The CDR3 runs 15 residues. The CDR3 reads CASSVAPSSDNEQFF. The CDR3 DNA follows: TGTGCCAGCAGCGTAGCTCCCAGCAGCGACAATGAGCAGTTCTTC.

This chain links TRBV2 with TRBJ2-5; D remains ambiguous. Germline-derived CDR1 and CDR2 are SNHLY and FYNNEI. CDR3 length: 12 amino acids. V lost 9 bases and J lost 4, with 12 bases in between. CDR3 sequence reads: CASQFPGETQYF. The CDR3 bases are TGTGCCAGTCAATTCCCCGGAGAGACCCAGTACTTC.

The chain is built from TRBV21-1 and TRBJ2-5; the table's D call, TRBD2, has no DNA check behind it. TRBV21-1 is designated a pseudogene. The CDR3 has 14 amino acids. The CDR3 DNA reads TGTGCCAGCAGCAATAGCGGCGGGGAAGAGACCCAGTACTTC. It yields the protein CASSNSGGEETQYF.

In its sample, this clone was seen once. The chain carries TRBV29-1 and TRBJ2-5, with 11 bases aligning to TRBD1. V dropped 8 bases and J dropped 4; count of bases not matched to a gene: 6. The CDR3 runs 13 residues. Germline loops: CDR1 SQVTM, CDR2 ANQGSEA. In DNA, the CDR3 is TGCAGCTTACCGGGACAGGGGGGAGAGACCCAGTACTTC. Protein sequence: CSLPGQGGETQYF.

The CDR3 sequence: CASSLVLPCQYF. The CDR3 nucleotides read TGTGCCAGCAGCTTAGTTCTCCCGTGCCAGTACTTC. The chain uses TRBV7-8 and TRBJ2-7; D is unclear. V was clipped by 1 base and J by 10 bases, with 11 bases between them. Germline CDR1 and CDR2: SGHVS and FQNEAQ. The CDR3 consists of 12 residues. The variable domain in full, completed from reference TRBV7-8 and TRBJ2-7, reads GAGVSQSPRYKVAKRGQDVALRCDPISGHVSLFWYQQALGQGPEFLTYFQNEAQLDKSGLPSDRFFAERPEGSVSTLKIQRTQQEDSAVYLCASSLVLPCQYFGPGTRLTVT.

There are many counts of this clone. The rearrangement links TRBV7-2 to TRBJ1-2, with D hard to call. Germline V gives CDR1 SGHTA, CDR2 FQGNSA. V dropped 5 bases and J dropped 0 bases, with 13 bases sitting between them. The CDR3 is 15 residues long. The DNA of the CDR3 is TGTGCCAGCAGCCCAGCGGGTCGGGCTAACTATGGCTACACCTTC. This sequence encodes CASSPAGRANYGYTF.

The gene calls are TRBV6-1 and TRBJ1-4; TRBD1 agrees at 10 bases. The V gene's germline CDR1 is MNHNS and CDR2 SASEGT. After removal of 3 bases from V and 7 bases from J, the junction contained 5 bases not matched to a gene. CDR3 length equals 15 residues. The CDR3 sequence: CASSDMTGGGEKLFF. The CDR3, as DNA: TGTGCCAGCAGTGACATGACAGGGGGCGGTGAAAAACTGTTTTTT.

V is TRBV5-6 and J is TRBJ2-4; 8 bases are shared with TRBD1. The CDR3 has 17 amino acids. Germline lookup yields CDR1 SGHDT and CDR2 YYEEEE. The junction had 14 bases not matched to a gene; V was cut back by 1 base and J by 8 bases. The CDR3 is CASSLRAQGAQVHIQYF. CDR3 nucleotide sequence: TGTGCCAGCAGCTTGCGGGCCCAGGGGGCGCAGGTCCACATTCAGTACTTC.

This chain links TRBV15 with TRBJ2-7, with D tentatively TRBD1 (6 bases). Trimming took off 3 bases at V and 2 bases at J, with 11 bases between the two ends. Germline CDR1 LNHNV, CDR2 YYDKDF (reference sequence). The CDR3 consists of 14 residues. Here the CDR3 DNA reads TGTGCCACCAGCAGTAGAAGACAGGCCTACGAGCAGTACTTC. Translation: CATSSRRQAYEQYF. Looking up the rest from reference TRBV15 and TRBJ2-7 gives the full variable domain: DAMVIQNPRYQVTQFGKPVTLSCSQTLNHNVMYWYQQKSSQAPKLLFHYYDKDFNNEADTPDNFQSRRPNTSFCFLDIRSPGLGDTAMYLCATSSRRQAYEQYFGPGTRLTVT.

The J gene is TRBJ2-2, the V gene TRBV5-4; 8 bases fit TRBD1. J gave up 3 bases and V 5 bases, and 6 bases lay outside the gene matches. This CDR3 has 15 amino acids. Germline-derived CDR1 and CDR2 are SGHNT and YYREEE (reference sequence). For the CDR3, the DNA is TGTGCCAGCAGTTCGCGGGACAGGCACACCGGGGAGCTGTTTTTT. Translation: CASSSRDRHTGELFF. The full variable domain, completed using reference TRBV5-4 and TRBJ2-2, is ETGVTQSPTHLIKTRGQQVTLRCSSQSGHNTVSWYQQALGQGPQFIFQYYREEENGRGNFPPRFSGLQFPNYSSELNVNALELDDSALYLCASSSRDRHTGELFFGEGSRLTVL.